The next 16 T cell receptor beta chains were all read from a single sample in a study of beta chain features in type 1 diabetes. Every isolated RNA sample was fully reverse transcribed, so sequencing captured expressed TCRB transcripts. Produced via immunoSEQ multiplex PCR; TCRdb's table is partial and in-frame only. The table shows around 250,000 clones, with 25% to 35% occurring only once. What was sequenced was central memory CD4+ T cells from blood. These receptors all stem from a man aged 30 to 39 in good health.

At least ten counts were recorded for this clone. J is TRBJ2-5 and V is TRBV4-3; TRBD2 might be the D (5 bases). This CDR3 is built from 14 residues. CDR1 is LGHNA and CDR2 is YSLEER in the germline V gene. Between the trimmed V and J ends, which lost 1 base and 4 bases, there was a span of 10 bases. This chain's CDR3 is CASSQGGRGETQYF. The DNA of the CDR3 is TGCGCCAGCAGCCAAGGCGGCCGGGGAGAGACCCAGTACTTC.

J is TRBJ1-2 and V is TRBV2; unclear D gene. The CDR3 loop spans 14 amino acids. Trimming left V 8 bases short and J 0 bases short, with 13 bases between. Germline V gene lookup returns CDR1 SNHLY and CDR2 FYNNEI. The CDR3 DNA reads TGTGCCAGCTCCCTAGACACAGCTAACTATGGCTACACCTTC. This gives the protein CASSLDTANYGYTF.

This clone showed up just once. With only one base between it and a far larger clone, this is likely a read error. The chain couples TRBV25-1 to TRBJ2-2, with 10 bases matching TRBD1. After removal of 6 bases from V and 6 bases from J, the junction contained 7 bases not matched to a gene. Germline V lookup: CDR1 MGHDK, CDR2 SYGVNS. This CDR3 spans 15 amino acids. This chain's CDR3 is CASRPGTGEAGELFF. The CDR3 nucleotides read TGTGCCAGCAGGCCCGGGACAGGGGAAGCCGGGGAGCTGTTTTTT.

This clone was counted at least ten times. The CDR3 bases are TGTGCCATCAGTGAAGACAGGGGCATTGGTAGGAATGAGCAGTTCTTC. This codes for CAISEDRGIGRNEQFF. The rearrangement joins TRBV10-3 to TRBJ2-1, with 8 bases aligning to TRBD1. Unmatched junction bases numbered 11, after V lost 3 bases and J lost 7 bases. This CDR3 spans 16 amino acids. CDR1 is ENHRY and CDR2 is SYGVKD in the germline V gene.

The CDR3 DNA follows: TGTGCCAGCAGCGAACCTCCTAGCGGGAGGGGGCATGAGCAGTTCTTC. This encodes CASSEPPSGRGHEQFF. J is TRBJ2-1 and V is TRBV5-4; 12 nucleotides agree with TRBD2. Germline CDR1 SGHNT, CDR2 YYREEE (reference sequence). The CDR3 runs to 16 residues. V trimming: 4 bases; J trimming: 8 bases; junction bases outside the gene matches: 10.

CDR3 in amino acids: CASSTRAVDTQYF. CDR3 nucleotide sequence: TGTGCCAGCAGCACTAGGGCCGTGGATACGCAGTATTTT. The chain recombines TRBV7-2 with TRBJ2-3; D is possibly TRBD2 (5 bases). Trimming pared 5 bases from V and 6 bases from J, leaving 12 bases between. The germline V gene encodes CDR1 SGHTA and CDR2 FQGNSA. The CDR3 covers 13 residues.

This chain links TRBV29-1 with TRBJ2-3; TRBD2 is a possible D gene (6 bases). CDR3 length: 14 amino acids. The V end was cut by 6 bases, the J end by 2 bases, with 15 bases between. CDR1 and CDR2 (germline): SQVTM, ANQGSEA. CDR3 protein: CSVAGTGATDTQYF. CDR3 bases: TGCAGCGTCGCCGGGACTGGTGCCACAGATACGCAGTATTTT.

In this sample, this clone turned up a few times. This is likely an artifact of a read error, given a far larger clone one base away. The V call is TRBV7-2, the J call TRBJ2-1; D is possibly TRBD1 (5 bases). Germline CDR1 SGHTA, CDR2 FQGNSA. The CDR3 runs 12 residues. Trimming took off 5 bases at V and 10 bases at J, with 12 bases between the two ends. CDR3: CASSADSREQFF. In nucleotides, the CDR3 is TGTGCCAGCAGCGCAGACAGCAGAGAGCAGTTCTTC.

This clone was observed a few times. V and J are TRBV29-1 and TRBJ2-5; the match to TRBD1 covers 10 bases. Losses at the gene ends were 7 bases for V and 5 bases for J; bases not matched to a gene: 10. The length of the CDR3 is 14 residues. In germline, CDR1 is SQVTM, CDR2 ANQGSEA. The CDR3 is CSAGDRGQWETQYF. Here the CDR3 DNA reads TGCAGCGCCGGGGACAGGGGCCAGTGGGAGACCCAGTACTTC.

V is TRBV11-3 and J is TRBJ2-4, with a possible D match to TRBD1 (5 bases). Trimming took 3 bases from V and 1 from J, leaving 7 bases between them. From germline, CDR1 is SGHNT and CDR2 YENEEA. The CDR3 is 14 residues long. As DNA, the CDR3 is TGTGCCAGCAGCTTCTCAGGGGCCAAAAACATTCAGTACTTC. Its protein product is CASSFSGAKNIQYF. The variable domain in full, with the rest retrieved from reference TRBV11-3 and TRBJ2-4, is EAGVVQSPRYKIIEKKQPVAFWCNPISGHNTLYWYLQNLGQGPELLIRYENEEAVDDSQLPKDRFSAERLKGVDSTLKIQPAELGDSAVYLCASSFSGAKNIQYFGAGTRLSVL.

This clone came up a few times. The chain couples TRBV11-3 to TRBJ2-3, with 9 bases aligning to TRBD2. Germline CDR1 reads SGHNT; CDR2 reads YENEEA. J lost 9 bases, V lost 3 bases, and 7 bases had no gene match. The CDR3 runs to 14 residues. CDR3 DNA sequence: TGTGCCAGCAGCTTGCCTCCGGGACTAGCAACGCAGTATTTT. Amino acid sequence: CASSLPPGLATQYF.

As DNA, the CDR3 is TGTGCCAGCAGCCCCCTAACGGACGGGATTAAGACCCAGTACTTC. This gives the protein CASSPLTDGIKTQYF. The chain uses TRBV5-4 and TRBJ2-5, with D tentatively TRBD2 (5 bases). This CDR3 is built from 15 residues. Deletions cut 4 bases from V and 6 bases from J, with 19 bases between. Germline loops: CDR1 SGHNT, CDR2 YYREEE (reference sequence).

This sequence joins TRBV7-2 and TRBJ1-1, with 10 bases lining up with TRBD1. V gave up 5 bases and J gave up 7 bases; unmatched junction bases: 4. CDR1 and CDR2 from the germline V gene are SGHTA and FQGNSA. The CDR3 has 13 residues. The CDR3: CASSVTGGGEAFF. The DNA for the CDR3 is TGTGCCAGCAGCGTGACAGGGGGCGGTGAAGCTTTCTTT. The full variable domain, completed using reference TRBV7-2 and TRBJ1-1, is GAGVSQSPSNKVTEKGKDVELRCDPISGHTALYWYRQSLGQGLEFLIYFQGNSAPDKSGLPSDRFSAERTGGSVSTLTIQRTQQEDSAVYLCASSVTGGGEAFFGQGTRLTVV.

The chain has TRBV10-3 and TRBJ2-3, with 10 bases matching TRBD2. Trimming removed 0 bases from V and 4 bases from J; junction bases left unmatched: 4. CDR3 size: 16 residues. Germline assignment: CDR1 ENHRY and CDR2 SYGVKD. The CDR3 nucleotides are TGTGCCATCAGTGAGTCGCCTAGCGGGGGCGCAGATACGCAGTATTTT. Protein: CAISESPSGGADTQYF.

The chain recombines TRBV20-1 with TRBJ2-5, with a tentative D call TRBD2 (5 bases). CDR1 DFQATT and CDR2 SNEGSKA come from the germline V gene (reference sequence). Trimming left V 5 bases short and J 5 bases short, with 9 bases between. The CDR3 is 11 residues long. CDR3 sequence: CSALRRETQYF. The CDR3 nucleotides read TGCAGTGCTTTAAGGAGGGAGACCCAGTACTTC.

The CDR3 DNA reads TGTGCCAGCAGCCCGGGACTGGCTAGCACAGATACGCAGTATTTT. This encodes CASSPGLASTDTQYF. The V gene is TRBV7-2, the J gene TRBJ2-3; the D gene is possibly TRBD2 (6 bases). CDR3 length: 15 residues. The germline CDR1 and CDR2 sequences are SGHTA and FQGNSA. V was clipped by 5 bases and J by 0 bases, with 12 bases between them.